The 15 T cell receptor beta chains in this list originate from one sample, sequenced in a study of vaccination effects on CD4 cells after COVID-19 (dated 2022 in TCRdb). After less than eleven days of culture, CD4+ T cells were isolated with the EasySep CD4+ T cell isolation kit. These receptors are not linked to any known antigen. The library was produced with the immunoSEQ multiplex PCR assay. As stored in TCRdb, this immuneACCESS dataset retains in-frame rearrangements with V and J assigned. A fraction of the clones does not appear; measured against another copy, unresolved V genes explain less than half of the discrepancy, and the remainder lacks a known reason. The sample contains more than 60,000 clones, under 80% of them found a single time. The top ten constitute around a quarter of the sample. Here the sequenced sample was CD4+ T cells from PBMCs cultured without peptide, taken before COVID-19 vaccination. The receptors shown here come from a human donor who had a prior SARS-CoV-2 infection.

This chain joins TRBV15 and TRBJ2-1; 15 bases are shared with TRBD2. This CDR3 has 18 amino acids. Germline CDR1 is LNHNV and CDR2 is YYDKDF (reference sequence). With V trimmed by 5 bases and J by 7 bases, 12 bases remained unmatched. The CDR3 bases are TGTGCCACCAGCTCTCGATACGGACTAGCGGGAGGGGGAAATGAGCAGTTCTTC. Encoded protein: CATSSRYGLAGGGNEQFF. Full variable domain (outside the CDR3, taken from reference TRBV15 and TRBJ2-1): DAMVIQNPRYQVTQFGKPVTLSCSQTLNHNVMYWYQQKSSQAPKLLFHYYDKDFNNEADTPDNFQSRRPNTSFCFLDIRSPGLGDTAMYLCATSSRYGLAGGGNEQFFGPGTRLTVL.

This clone was seen a few times. The chain uses TRBV6-5 and TRBJ1-6, with D possibly TRBD1 on 5 matching bases. V lost 6 bases to trimming and J lost 7 bases, with 16 bases between them. The germline CDR1 and CDR2 sequences are MNHEY and SVGAGI. CDR3 size: 15 residues. The CDR3 is CASSPGGLQNSPLHF. The CDR3 DNA is TGTGCCAGCAGCCCGGGGGGTCTGCAGAATTCACCCCTCCACTTT.

The CDR3 DNA reads TGTGCCAGCAGTCGACCGGGACAGGTTTTCTCCTACGAGCAGTACTTC. This codes for CASSRPGQVFSYEQYF. The rearrangement joins TRBV2 to TRBJ2-7, with 8 bases fitting TRBD1. The CDR3 runs to 16 residues. The germline V gene has CDR1 SNHLY and CDR2 FYNNEI. Losses at the gene ends were 5 bases for V and 0 bases for J; bases not matched to a gene: 9.

In DNA, the CDR3 is TGTGCCAGCAGCCCGCCCGGGTTAGGGTCGGGAACCGGGGAGCTGTTTTTT. It translates to CASSPPGLGSGTGELFF. This chain connects TRBV7-9 to TRBJ2-2; weak D call: TRBD2 (5 bases). The CDR3 is 17 residues long. Trimming left V 5 bases short and J 5 bases short, with 21 bases between. Germline CDR1 reads SEHNR; CDR2 reads FQNEAQ (reference sequence).

The chain couples TRBV11-3 to TRBJ2-3; D gene ambiguous. The CDR3 consists of 14 residues. Germline V gene lookup returns CDR1 SGHNT and CDR2 YENEEA. Trimming removed 0 bases from V and 0 bases from J, with 4 bases in between. CDR3 coding DNA: TGTGCCAGCAGCTTAGAGCCCAGCACAGATACGCAGTATTTT. Residues: CASSLEPSTDTQYF.

V and J are TRBV9 and TRBJ2-7; 10 nucleotides match TRBD1. The CDR3 has 15 amino acids. Germline V gene lookup returns CDR1 SGDLS and CDR2 YYNGEE. V gave up 4 bases and J gave up 2 bases; unmatched junction bases: 6. The CDR3 DNA sequence: TGTGCCAGCAGCCTCCGGACAGGGGGGCCCTACGAGCAGTACTTC. Encoded protein: CASSLRTGGPYEQYF.

The chain uses TRBV9 and TRBJ2-3; TRBD2 is a possible D gene (6 bases). V shed 4 bases and J shed 9 bases, with 21 bases lying between them. CDR3 length equals 15 residues. Germline V gene data show CDR1 as SGDLS and CDR2 as YYNGEE. The CDR3 sequence is CASSPRGLEAGTQYF. The CDR3 nucleotides read TGTGCCAGCAGCCCCCGGGGGTTGGAAGCCGGGACGCAGTATTTT. The full variable domain, its missing parts supplied by reference TRBV9 and TRBJ2-3, is DSGVTQTPKHLITATGQRVTLRCSPRSGDLSVYWYQQSLDQGLQFLIQYYNGEERAKGNILERFSAQQFPDLHSELNLSSLELGDSALYFCASSPRGLEAGTQYFGPGTRLTVL.

A few counts support this clone. This chain links TRBV11-2 with TRBJ2-3; 8 bases match TRBD2. Per the germline V gene, CDR1 is SGHAT and CDR2 is FQNNGV. This CDR3 spans 16 amino acids. The ends lost 4 bases at V and 12 bases at J; junction bases unmatched: 18. This CDR3 reads CASSSPTGLAVLRQYF. The CDR3 DNA is TGTGCCAGCAGCTCCCCCACCGGACTAGCCGTCCTCCGTCAGTATTTT.

V is TRBV4-2 and J is TRBJ2-2; TRBD2 matches 10 bases. V dropped 11 bases and J dropped 1; count of bases not matched to a gene: 10. Germline V lookup: CDR1 LGHNA, CDR2 YNFKEQ. This CDR3 comprises 16 residues. The CDR3 DNA reads as TGTGCCGCGGGGCGGCCTAGCGGGAGGAACACCGGGGAGCTGTTTTTT. This sequence encodes CAAGRPSGRNTGELFF.

This clone was detected once. The rearrangement uses TRBV7-3 and TRBJ2-3; D possibly corresponds to TRBD2 (5 bases). Germline CDR1 is SGHTA and CDR2 is FQGTGA. The ends were cut back, 4 bases at V and 4 bases at J, with 12 bases in the middle. The CDR3 has 14 amino acids. The CDR3 DNA reads TGTGCCAGCAGCTGGACTGGGTTCTCAGATACGCAGTATTTT. Residues: CASSWTGFSDTQYF.

The chain carries TRBV5-4 and TRBJ1-4; 9 positions match TRBD1. Unmatched junction bases numbered 5, after V lost 0 bases and J lost 8 bases. Germline V gives CDR1 SGHNT, CDR2 YYREEE (reference sequence). This CDR3 region has 15 residues. CDR3: CASSLGGQGLEKLFF. CDR3 bases: TGTGCCAGCAGCTTGGGGGGACAGGGTCTAGAAAAACTGTTTTTT.

This chain links TRBV2 with TRBJ2-3; D not resolved. Trimming removed 9 bases from V and 3 bases from J, with 10 bases in between. Per germline, CDR1 SNHLY and CDR2 FYNNEI. This CDR3 comprises 12 residues. The CDR3 DNA is TGTGCCAGAGGTCAGAGGACAGATACGCAGTATTTT. Amino acid sequence: CARGQRTDTQYF.

This clone was recorded a few times. CDR3 amino acids: CATSRVQGQPQHF. The CDR3 nucleotides read TGTGCCACCAGCAGAGTCCAGGGCCAGCCCCAGCATTTT. The chain is built from TRBV15 and TRBJ1-5, with a weak D call TRBD1 (5 bases). Germline values: CDR1 LNHNV, CDR2 YYDKDF (reference sequence). The germline V and J ends were trimmed by 1 base and 7 bases, with 8 bases remaining between them. The CDR3 loop spans 13 amino acids.

The chain is built from TRBV6-6 and TRBJ1-2, with 7 positions matching TRBD1. CDR1 MNHNY and CDR2 SVGAGI come from the germline V gene (reference sequence). The ends lost 10 bases at V and 2 bases at J; junction bases unmatched: 13. The CDR3 totals 15 residues. For the CDR3, the DNA is TGTGCCACCGGAACGAGGGACAGCGTCAACTATGGCTACACCTTC. Protein sequence: CATGTRDSVNYGYTF.

The rearrangement joins TRBV5-1 to TRBJ2-5; perhaps TRBD2 as D (6 bases). The V and J ends lost 4 bases and 5 bases respectively, with 15 bases between them. This CDR3 has 14 residues. Germline V lookup: CDR1 SGHRS, CDR2 YFSETQ. Here the CDR3 DNA reads TGCGCCAGCAGCGATGAGACTAGTTCCGAGACCCAGTACTTC. It encodes CASSDETSSETQYF.